Described below is a single T cell receptor (beta chain) sequence and its context. The sample comes from a study of blood T cell repertoires in COVID-19. The table came from immunoSEQ multiplex PCR; TCRdb's copy has only in-frame clones and leaves some out. The repertoire holds around 330,000 clones, 85% seen once, with 1.5% to 2% in the top ten. Living in 25 or so US areas, the participants were between roughly 18 and 90 years of age. The sequencing sample was made of PBMCs or T cells enriched from blood (not recorded which). The receptor was derived from a woman under 40 who had been exposed to COVID-19.

CDR3: CASSSVTVNTGELFF. The CDR3 bases are TGTGCCAGCAGCTCCGTTACGGTGAACACCGGGGAGCTGTTTTTT. The chain carries TRBV5-4 and TRBJ2-2; D remains unclear. CDR1 SGHNT and CDR2 YYREEE come from the germline V gene (reference sequence). The CDR3 is 15 residues long. V was trimmed by 3 bases and J by 1 base, leaving 10 bases between them.